The 24 T cell receptor beta chains below all came from one sample that was sequenced in a study of shared clonotypes between healthy human individuals (dated by TCRdb to between 2020 and 2021). Libraries were made using the immunoSEQ multiplex PCR assay. TCRdb took this table from immuneACCESS and kept in-frame rearrangements with V and J called. Such tables lack part of the clones; where checked against another copy, unresolved V genes explain under half of the gap, and the rest is unexplained. The sample has more than 200,000 clones on record, 65% of them singletons. The ten largest make up over 8.5% of the sample. The sequenced material came from memory CD4+ T cells sorted from blood. This specimen's cell subset or site label, per the study, means: CD45RA-negative fraction. These receptors were taken from a man aged 25-45 years in good health.

The rearrangement joins TRBV5-4 to TRBJ2-7; TRBD1 is a possible D gene (5 bases). Germline V gene lookup returns CDR1 SGHNT and CDR2 YYREEE (reference sequence). With 4 bases removed from V and 4 bases from J, the gap between germline ends came to 15 bases. The CDR3 runs to 14 residues. The chain's CDR3 is CASSRSQAGYEQYF. The CDR3 bases are TGTGCCAGCAGCCGGTCCCAGGCAGGGTACGAGCAGTACTTC.

The chain couples TRBV2 to TRBJ2-1; D not certain. The CDR3 covers 13 residues. Germline V gene sequence: CDR1 SNHLY, CDR2 FYNNEI. With 4 bases removed from V and 6 bases from J, the gap between germline ends came to 10 bases. CDR3: CASSGVSGNEQFF. DNA for the CDR3: TGTGCCAGCAGTGGGGTTTCCGGCAATGAGCAGTTCTTC.

The gene calls are TRBV5-1 and TRBJ2-5; TRBD2 might be the D (6 bases). Trimming cost V 0 bases and J 3 bases, with 9 bases left between them. Germline loops: CDR1 SGHRS, CDR2 YFSETQ. The CDR3 contains 14 residues. The CDR3 DNA sequence: TGCGCCAGCAGCTTGGAGTCGGGGGAAGAGACCCAGTACTTC. Amino acids: CASSLESGEETQYF.

The rearrangement links TRBV6-5 to TRBJ2-2, with a weak D call TRBD2 (6 bases). The V gene's germline CDR1 is MNHEY and CDR2 SVGAGI. This CDR3 is built from 16 residues. Trimming stripped 2 bases from V and 2 bases from J, with 12 bases between. The CDR3 coding sequence is TGTGCCAGCAGTTACGGGGGGTTCTTTAACACCGGGGAGCTGTTTTTT. Its protein product is CASSYGGFFNTGELFF.

The chain links TRBV30 to TRBJ2-5, with 7 nucleotides matching TRBD1. The germline V gene has CDR1 GTSNPN and CDR2 SVGIG (reference sequence). The length of the CDR3 is 12 residues. The V gene end was trimmed by 4 bases and the J gene end by 5 bases; junction bases not matched to a gene: 4. In DNA, the CDR3 is TGTGCCTGGAAAGGGGGCGGGGAGACCCAGTACTTC. Translated, it gives CAWKGGGETQYF.

This clone was found a few times. V usage is TRBV25-1 and J usage is TRBJ2-3, with D maybe TRBD2 (5 bases). Between the trimmed V and J ends, which lost 3 bases and 0 bases, there was a span of 10 bases. Germline CDR1 is MGHDK and CDR2 is SYGVNS. There are 15 residues in the CDR3. This CDR3 is CASSDPADSTDTQYF. The CDR3 DNA is TGTGCCAGCAGTGACCCAGCGGATAGCACAGATACGCAGTATTTT.

This clone turned up a few times. The chain couples TRBV16 to TRBJ1-1; a possible D gene is TRBD1 (5 bases). The V and J ends lost 2 bases and 4 bases respectively, with 8 bases between them. Germline assignment: CDR1 KGHSY and CDR2 FQNENV. The CDR3 is 13 amino acids. As DNA, the CDR3 is TGTGCCAGCAGCCAACTCCAGGGCACTGAAGCTTTCTTT. Translating gives CASSQLQGTEAFF.

This chain joins TRBV5-1 and TRBJ2-3, with D unresolved. The V end lost 5 bases, the J end lost 0 bases, and 7 bases lay between the germline ends. This CDR3 spans 13 amino acids. The germline V gene encodes CDR1 SGHRS and CDR2 YFSETQ. The CDR3 here is CASRAASTDTQYF. The CDR3 DNA reads as TGCGCCAGCAGGGCCGCTAGCACAGATACGCAGTATTTT.

This chain uses TRBV4-1 with TRBJ2-2; TRBD1 or TRBD2 may be the D gene (5 bases each). The CDR3 has 16 amino acids. Germline-derived CDR1 and CDR2 are MGHRA and YSYEKL. V was pared by 2 bases and J by 0 bases, with 10 bases between. CDR3 region: CASSQNQGANTGELFF. In nucleotides, the CDR3 is TGCGCCAGCAGCCAAAACCAGGGAGCGAACACCGGGGAGCTGTTTTTT.

The chain joins TRBV28 to TRBJ2-7, with 7 bases fitting TRBD2. This CDR3 region has 13 residues. V lost 7 bases and J lost 4; bases outside the gene matches: 7. The germline CDR1 and CDR2 sequences are MDHEN and SYDVKM. The CDR3 loop is CASTRTGGYEQYF. CDR3 bases: TGTGCCAGCACCCGAACGGGGGGATACGAGCAGTACTTC.

This clone came up a few times. The V and J genes are TRBV4-2 and TRBJ2-1; D gene uncertain. Per germline, CDR1 LGHNA and CDR2 YNFKEQ. V lost 4 bases and J lost 7, with 8 bases in between. The CDR3 is 12 residues long. The chain's CDR3 is CASSLAANEQFF. The CDR3 DNA reads TGTGCCAGCAGCCTGGCGGCGAATGAGCAGTTCTTC.

This clone was seen a few times. The rearrangement links TRBV5-1 to TRBJ2-3, with TRBD2 identical over 16 bases. Germline assignment: CDR1 SGHRS and CDR2 YFSETQ. The CDR3 contains 18 residues. V lost 2 bases and J lost 2; bases outside the gene matches: 5. The CDR3 region is CASSFGTSGRATTDTQYF. The CDR3 nucleotides read TGCGCCAGCAGCTTCGGGACTAGCGGGAGGGCGACCACAGATACGCAGTATTTT.

This clone was counted a single time. The chain combines TRBV30 with TRBJ1-3; 7 bases match TRBD1. Trimming took 6 bases from V and 4 from J; bases not matched to a gene: 6. This CDR3 spans 13 amino acids. Germline CDR1 reads GTSNPN; CDR2 reads SVGIG (reference sequence). CDR3 in amino acids: CACHRGGGNTIYF. CDR3 DNA: TGTGCCTGCCACAGGGGAGGCGGAAACACCATATATTTT.

The chain is built from TRBV15 and TRBJ2-7, with 9 bases that match TRBD1. Germline V gene lookup returns CDR1 LNHNV and CDR2 YYDKDF (reference sequence). The CDR3 has 16 amino acids. After removal of 10 bases from V and 4 bases from J, the junction contained 17 bases not matched to a gene. The CDR3 region has the DNA TGTGCCATCGCCCCCGGGACAGGGTCCTCGGGTTACGAGCAGTACTTC. It yields the protein CAIAPGTGSSGYEQYF. The complete variable domain, with remaining parts taken from reference TRBV15 and TRBJ2-7, reads DAMVIQNPRYQVTQFGKPVTLSCSQTLNHNVMYWYQQKSSQAPKLLFHYYDKDFNNEADTPDNFQSRRPNTSFCFLDIRSPGLGDTAMYLCAIAPGTGSSGYEQYFGPGTRLTVT.

The chain couples TRBV6-1 to TRBJ2-3, with TRBD2 identical over 13 bases. V lost 4 bases to trimming and J lost 4 bases; unmatched junction nucleotides: 5. CDR3 size: 16 residues. Per germline, CDR1 MNHNS and CDR2 SASEGT. CDR3 amino acids: CASSASLAGGPDTQYF. The CDR3 nucleotides read TGTGCCAGCAGTGCTTCACTAGCGGGAGGGCCAGATACGCAGTATTTT.

This clone was detected only once. The gene calls are TRBV5-1 and TRBJ1-4; 10 positions match TRBD1. Germline values: CDR1 SGHRS, CDR2 YFSETQ. The CDR3 covers 16 residues. J was trimmed by 12 bases and V by 2 bases; bases with no gene match: 13. The CDR3 sequence is CASSFGTGDKVVELFF. DNA for the CDR3: TGCGCCAGCAGCTTCGGGACAGGGGATAAGGTGGTGGAACTGTTTTTT.

J is TRBJ2-7 and V is TRBV10-1; 8 bases fit TRBD2. Germline assignment: CDR1 WNHNN and CDR2 SYGVQD (reference sequence). The CDR3 spans 15 residues. The junction had 8 bases not matched to a gene; V was cut back by 5 bases and J by 2 bases. In DNA, the CDR3 is TGCGCCAGCAGTCCGAGCGGGAGCCCTACCTACGAGCAGTACTTC. Its translation is CASSPSGSPTYEQYF.

The J gene is TRBJ2-3, the V gene TRBV5-1, with D maybe TRBD2 (6 bases). Germline loops: CDR1 SGHRS, CDR2 YFSETQ. Between the trimmed V and J ends, which lost 0 bases and 0 bases, there was a span of 11 bases. CDR3 length: 16 residues. This CDR3 is CASSLDAGLSTDTQYF. Here the CDR3 DNA reads TGCGCCAGCAGCTTGGATGCGGGATTGAGCACAGATACGCAGTATTTT.

This clone came up a few times. The rearrangement links TRBV6-1 to TRBJ2-3, with 9 nucleotides matching TRBD1. CDR1 is MNHNS and CDR2 is SASEGT in the germline V gene. J gave up 0 bases and V 1 base, and 8 bases lay outside the gene matches. There are 18 residues in the CDR3. CDR3 nucleotide sequence: TGTGCCAGCAGTGAAGTCCTACAGGGGGCGCTAAGCACAGATACGCAGTATTTT. Translated, it gives CASSEVLQGALSTDTQYF.

The V call is TRBV6-1, the J call TRBJ2-7, with 7 bases aligning to TRBD2. This CDR3 is 15 amino acids long. The ends lost 5 bases at V and 6 bases at J; junction bases unmatched: 13. Germline V gene data show CDR1 as MNHNS and CDR2 as SASEGT. CDR3 region: CASSPLWGRAPEQYF. The CDR3 DNA follows: TGTGCCAGCAGTCCCCTATGGGGGAGGGCCCCCGAGCAGTACTTC.

The genes are TRBV9 and TRBJ2-3; D remains unclear. The germline V gene encodes CDR1 SGDLS and CDR2 YYNGEE. Trimming left V 2 bases short and J 5 bases short, with 15 bases between. There are 15 residues in the CDR3. The CDR3 spells CASSVSDHPRDTQYF. CDR3 in DNA: TGTGCCAGCAGCGTCTCGGACCACCCCCGAGATACGCAGTATTTT.

The V and J genes are TRBV27 and TRBJ2-7, with 7 bases matching TRBD1. Looked up from germline, CDR1 is MNHEY and CDR2 is SMNVEV (reference sequence). The CDR3 covers 14 residues. J was trimmed by 4 bases and V by 6 bases; bases with no gene match: 9. This CDR3 is CASRQGWNSYEQYF. In nucleotides, the CDR3 is TGTGCCAGCAGACAGGGGTGGAATTCTTACGAGCAGTACTTC.

This clone was observed many times. The CDR3 DNA is TGTGCCAGCAGCTTGCAGCTATACACTGAAGCTTTCTTT. It codes for CASSLQLYTEAFF. The V and J genes are TRBV7-2 and TRBJ1-1; no reliable D call. V shed 3 bases and J shed 3 bases, with 8 bases lying between them. The CDR3 length is 13 residues. Germline values: CDR1 SGHTA, CDR2 FQGNSA.

The chain uses TRBV6-6 and TRBJ2-7; D is unclear. Germline V gene sequence: CDR1 MNHNY, CDR2 SVGAGI (reference sequence). Trimming left V 5 bases short and J 3 bases short, with 11 bases between. This CDR3 spans 13 amino acids. CDR3 sequence (DNA): TGTGCCAGCAGTGGAATAGCCTACTACGAGCAGTACTTC. Its protein is CASSGIAYYEQYF.